The entry below describes one T cell receptor beta chain. Losses at the gene ends were 5 bases for V and 14 bases for J; bases not matched to a gene: 12. The CDR3 runs to 13 residues. The germline CDR1 and CDR2 sequences are LNHDA and SQIVND (reference sequence). The entry originates in a study of blood T cell repertoires in COVID-19. For the study at large: Specimens from acute and convalescent COVID-19 originated in the United States, Italy and Spain.

In the original workflow: Estimated nucleated cell counts came from reference gene primer amplification. The data were produced by immunoSEQ multiplex PCR, yet TCRdb's version contains in-frame clones alone and is incomplete. V and J calls plus clone size are reproduced from that table; the DNA served to infer D and trimming. The data hold some 96,000 clones, with 75% to 90% observed a single time. The sequenced sample was peripheral blood. The chain recombines TRBV19 with TRBJ2-1; 7 nucleotides align to TRBD1. This TCR came from a man older than 75 with acute or convalescent COVID-19. CDR3 DNA: TGTGCCAGTAGTCTTAATTGGGACAGTGGAAAGTTCTTC. Protein product: CASSLNWDSGKFF. The variable domain in full, completed from reference TRBV19 and TRBJ2-1, reads DGGITQSPKYLFRKEGQNVTLSCEQNLNHDAMYWYRQDPGQGLRLIYYSQIVNDFQKGDIAEGYSVSREKKESFPLTVTSAQKNPTAFYLCASSLNWDSGKFFGPGTRLTVL.